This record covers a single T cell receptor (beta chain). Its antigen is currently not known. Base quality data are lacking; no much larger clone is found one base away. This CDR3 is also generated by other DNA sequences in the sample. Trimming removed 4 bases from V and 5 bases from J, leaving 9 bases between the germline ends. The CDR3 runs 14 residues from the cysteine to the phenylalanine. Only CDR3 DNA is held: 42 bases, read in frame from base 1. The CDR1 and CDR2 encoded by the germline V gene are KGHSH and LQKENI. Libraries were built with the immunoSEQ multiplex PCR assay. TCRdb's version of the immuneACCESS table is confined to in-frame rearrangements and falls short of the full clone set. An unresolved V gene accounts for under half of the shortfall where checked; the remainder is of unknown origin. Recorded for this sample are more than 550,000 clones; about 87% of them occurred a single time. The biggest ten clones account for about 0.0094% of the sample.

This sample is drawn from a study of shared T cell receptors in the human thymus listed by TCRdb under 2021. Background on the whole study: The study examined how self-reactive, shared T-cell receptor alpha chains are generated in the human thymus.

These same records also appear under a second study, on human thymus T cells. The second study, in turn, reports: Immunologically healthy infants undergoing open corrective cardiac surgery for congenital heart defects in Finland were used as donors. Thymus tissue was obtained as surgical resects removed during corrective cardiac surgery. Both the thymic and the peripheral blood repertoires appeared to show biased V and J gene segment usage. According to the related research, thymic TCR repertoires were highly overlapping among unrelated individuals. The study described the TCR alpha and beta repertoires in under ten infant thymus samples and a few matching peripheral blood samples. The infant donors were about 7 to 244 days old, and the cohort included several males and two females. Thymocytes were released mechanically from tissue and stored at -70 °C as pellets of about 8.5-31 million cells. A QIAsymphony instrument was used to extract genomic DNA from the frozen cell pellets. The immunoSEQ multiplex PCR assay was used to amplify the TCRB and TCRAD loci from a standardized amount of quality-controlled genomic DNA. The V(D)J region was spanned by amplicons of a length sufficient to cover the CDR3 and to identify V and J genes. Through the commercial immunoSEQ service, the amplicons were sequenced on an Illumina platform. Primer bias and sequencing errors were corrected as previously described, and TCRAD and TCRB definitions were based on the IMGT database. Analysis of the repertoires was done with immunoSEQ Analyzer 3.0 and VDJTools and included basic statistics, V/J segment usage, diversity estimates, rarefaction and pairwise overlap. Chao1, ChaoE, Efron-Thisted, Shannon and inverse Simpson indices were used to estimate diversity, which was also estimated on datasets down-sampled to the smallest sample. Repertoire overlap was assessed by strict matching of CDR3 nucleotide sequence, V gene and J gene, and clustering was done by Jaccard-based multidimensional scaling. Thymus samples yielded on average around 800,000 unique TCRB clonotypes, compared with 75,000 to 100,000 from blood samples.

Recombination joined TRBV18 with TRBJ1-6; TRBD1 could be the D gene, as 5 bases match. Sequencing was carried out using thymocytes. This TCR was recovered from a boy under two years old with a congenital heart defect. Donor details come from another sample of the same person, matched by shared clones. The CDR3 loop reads CASSRGDNNSPLHF. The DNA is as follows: TGTGCCAGCTCACGGGGGGATAATAATTCACCCCTCCACTTT.